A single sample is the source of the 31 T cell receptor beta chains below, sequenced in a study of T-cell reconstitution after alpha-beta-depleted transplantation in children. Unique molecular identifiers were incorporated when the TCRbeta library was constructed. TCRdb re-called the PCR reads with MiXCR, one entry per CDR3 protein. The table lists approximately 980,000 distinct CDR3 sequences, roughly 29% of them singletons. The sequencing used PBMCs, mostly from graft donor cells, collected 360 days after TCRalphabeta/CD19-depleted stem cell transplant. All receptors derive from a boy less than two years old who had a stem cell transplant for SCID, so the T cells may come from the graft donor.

DNA for the CDR3: TGTGCCAGCAGTTTGACCCAAGGGAGCACCGGGGAGCTGTTTTTT. This sequence encodes CASSLTQGSTGELFF. The J gene is TRBJ2-2, the V gene TRBV6-2 or TRBV6-3; TRBD2 might be the D (5 bases). CDR1 is MNHEY and CDR2 is SVGEGT in the germline V gene. The CDR3 loop spans 15 amino acids. The germline V and J ends were trimmed by 4 bases and 4 bases, with 13 bases remaining between them.

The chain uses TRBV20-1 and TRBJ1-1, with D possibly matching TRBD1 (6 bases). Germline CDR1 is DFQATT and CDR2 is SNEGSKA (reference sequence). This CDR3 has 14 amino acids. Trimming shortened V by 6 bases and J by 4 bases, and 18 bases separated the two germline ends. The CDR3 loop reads CSATPGGGGTEAFF. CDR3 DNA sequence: TGCAGTGCAACCCCCGGAGGAGGGGGCACTGAAGCTTTCTTT.

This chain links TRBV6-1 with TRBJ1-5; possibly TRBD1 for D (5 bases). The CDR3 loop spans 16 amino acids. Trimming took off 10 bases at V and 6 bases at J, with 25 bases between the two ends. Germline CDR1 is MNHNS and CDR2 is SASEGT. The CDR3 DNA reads TGTGCCACCTTCCATCCCAACGGGGGGTTGGGTCAGCCCCAGCATTTT. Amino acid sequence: CATFHPNGGLGQPQHF.

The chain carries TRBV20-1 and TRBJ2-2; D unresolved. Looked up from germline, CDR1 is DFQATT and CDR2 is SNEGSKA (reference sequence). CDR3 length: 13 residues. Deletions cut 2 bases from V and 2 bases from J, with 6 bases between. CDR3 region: CSARSFNTGELFF. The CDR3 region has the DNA TGCAGTGCTAGAAGCTTTAACACCGGGGAGCTGTTTTTT.

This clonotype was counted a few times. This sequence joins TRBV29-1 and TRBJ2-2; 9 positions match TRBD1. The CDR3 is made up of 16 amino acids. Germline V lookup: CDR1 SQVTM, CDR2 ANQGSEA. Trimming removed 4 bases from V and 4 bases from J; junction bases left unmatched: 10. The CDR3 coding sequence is TGCAGCGTTGCCGGGACAGGGCCCATGACCACCGGGGAGCTGTTTTTT. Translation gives CSVAGTGPMTTGELFF.

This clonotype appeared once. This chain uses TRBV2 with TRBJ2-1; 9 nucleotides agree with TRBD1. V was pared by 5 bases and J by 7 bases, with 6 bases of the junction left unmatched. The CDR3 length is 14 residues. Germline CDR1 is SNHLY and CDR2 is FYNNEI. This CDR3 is CASSRDRAGNEQFF. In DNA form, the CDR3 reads TGTGCCAGCAGTAGGGACAGGGCGGGAAATGAGCAGTTCTTC.

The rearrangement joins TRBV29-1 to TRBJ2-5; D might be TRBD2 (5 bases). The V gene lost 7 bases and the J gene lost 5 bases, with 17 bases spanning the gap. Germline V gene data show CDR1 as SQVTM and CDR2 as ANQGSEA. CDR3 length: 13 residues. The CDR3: CSGGHILGETQYF. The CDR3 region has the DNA TGCAGCGGAGGGCACATTTTGGGTGAGACCCAGTACTTC.

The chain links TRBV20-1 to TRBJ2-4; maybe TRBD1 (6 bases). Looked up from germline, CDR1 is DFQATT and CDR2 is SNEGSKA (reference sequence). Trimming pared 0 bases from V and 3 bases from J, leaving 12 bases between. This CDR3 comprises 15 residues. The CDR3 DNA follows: TGCAGTGCTAGAGATTCAGGGGTGGGCAAAAACATTCAGTACTTC. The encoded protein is CSARDSGVGKNIQYF.

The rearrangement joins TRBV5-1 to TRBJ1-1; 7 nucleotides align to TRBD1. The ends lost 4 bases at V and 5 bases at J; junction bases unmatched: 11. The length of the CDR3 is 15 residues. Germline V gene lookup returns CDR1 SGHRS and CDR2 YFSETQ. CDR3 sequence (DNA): TGCGCCAGCAGCCAAAGGTGGACAGGTTTGACTGAAGCTTTCTTT. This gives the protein CASSQRWTGLTEAFF.

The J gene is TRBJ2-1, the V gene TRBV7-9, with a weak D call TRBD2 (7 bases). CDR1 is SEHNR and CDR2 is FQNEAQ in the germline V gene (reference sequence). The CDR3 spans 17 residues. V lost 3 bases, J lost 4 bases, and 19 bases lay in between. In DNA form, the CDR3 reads TGTGCCAGCAGCTTTGGGGTTCCGGGGGGCCAATACAATGAGCAGTTCTTC. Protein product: CASSFGVPGGQYNEQFF.

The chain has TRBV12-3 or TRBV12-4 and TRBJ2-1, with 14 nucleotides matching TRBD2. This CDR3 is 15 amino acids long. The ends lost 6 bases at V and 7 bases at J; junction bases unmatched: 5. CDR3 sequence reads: CASSKTSGGANEQFF. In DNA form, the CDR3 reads TGTGCCAGCAGCAAGACTAGCGGGGGGGCAAATGAGCAGTTCTTC.

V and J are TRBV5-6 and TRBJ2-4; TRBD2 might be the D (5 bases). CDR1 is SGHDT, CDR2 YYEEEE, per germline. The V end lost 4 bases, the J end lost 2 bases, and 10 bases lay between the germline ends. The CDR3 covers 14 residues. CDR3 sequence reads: CASSTTRTKNIQYF. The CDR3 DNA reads TGTGCCAGCAGCACCACTAGGACCAAAAACATTCAGTACTTC.

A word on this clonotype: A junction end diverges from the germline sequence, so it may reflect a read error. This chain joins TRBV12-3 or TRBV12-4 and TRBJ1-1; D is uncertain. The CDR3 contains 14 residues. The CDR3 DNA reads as TGTGCCAGCATTTTAGGCCTAAGGACCACTGAAGCTTTCTTT. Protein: CASILGLRTTEAFF.

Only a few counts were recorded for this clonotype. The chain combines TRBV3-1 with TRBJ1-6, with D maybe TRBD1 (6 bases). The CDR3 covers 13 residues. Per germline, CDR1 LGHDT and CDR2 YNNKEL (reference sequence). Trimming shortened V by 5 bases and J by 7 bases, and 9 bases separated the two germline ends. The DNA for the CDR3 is TGTGCCAGCAGCGCTCAGGGGAATTCACCCCTCCACTTT. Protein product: CASSAQGNSPLHF.

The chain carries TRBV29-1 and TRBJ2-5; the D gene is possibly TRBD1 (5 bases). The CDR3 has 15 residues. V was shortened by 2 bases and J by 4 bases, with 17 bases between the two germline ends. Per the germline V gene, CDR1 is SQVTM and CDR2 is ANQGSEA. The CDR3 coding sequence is TGCAGCGTTGAACCACTCCGGCCCAGGGTAGAGACCCAGTACTTC. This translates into CSVEPLRPRVETQYF.

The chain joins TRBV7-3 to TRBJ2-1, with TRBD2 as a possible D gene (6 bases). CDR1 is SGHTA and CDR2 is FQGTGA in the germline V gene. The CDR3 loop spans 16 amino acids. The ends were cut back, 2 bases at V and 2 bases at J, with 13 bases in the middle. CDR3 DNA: TGTGCCAGCAGCTTAGGGCGGGGTCTTACCTACAATGAGCAGTTCTTC. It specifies CASSLGRGLTYNEQFF.

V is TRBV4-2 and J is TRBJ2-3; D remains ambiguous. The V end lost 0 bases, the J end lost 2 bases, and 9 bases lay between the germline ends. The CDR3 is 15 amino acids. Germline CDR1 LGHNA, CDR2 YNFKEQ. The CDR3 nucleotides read TGTGCCAGCAGCCAAGAATTGAGAACCACAGATACGCAGTATTTT. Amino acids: CASSQELRTTDTQYF.

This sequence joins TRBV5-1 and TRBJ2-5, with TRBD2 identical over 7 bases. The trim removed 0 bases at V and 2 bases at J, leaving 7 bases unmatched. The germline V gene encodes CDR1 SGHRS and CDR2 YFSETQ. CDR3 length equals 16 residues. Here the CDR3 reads CASSLAWGLPQETQYF. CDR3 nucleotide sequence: TGCGCCAGCAGCTTGGCCTGGGGACTACCTCAAGAGACCCAGTACTTC.

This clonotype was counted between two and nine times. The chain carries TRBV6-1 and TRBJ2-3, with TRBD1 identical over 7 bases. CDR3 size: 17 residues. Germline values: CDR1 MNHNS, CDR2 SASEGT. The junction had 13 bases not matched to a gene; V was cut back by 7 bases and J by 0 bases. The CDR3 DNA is TGTGCCAGCACTAAGAGTAGGGGGCCTACTAGCACAGATACGCAGTATTTT. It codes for CASTKSRGPTSTDTQYF.

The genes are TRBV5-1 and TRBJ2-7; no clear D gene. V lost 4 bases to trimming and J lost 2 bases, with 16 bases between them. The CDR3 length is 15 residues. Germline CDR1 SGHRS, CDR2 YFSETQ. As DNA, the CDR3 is TGCGCCAGCAGCATTCGAGCAGGATACCCCTACGAGCAGTACTTC. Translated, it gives CASSIRAGYPYEQYF.

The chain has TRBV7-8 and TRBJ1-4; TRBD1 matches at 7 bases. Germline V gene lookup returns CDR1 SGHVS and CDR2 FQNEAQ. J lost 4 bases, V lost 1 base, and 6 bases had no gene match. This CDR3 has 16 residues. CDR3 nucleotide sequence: TGTGCCAGCAGCTTAGTGGGGACAGTTGTTAATGAAAAACTGTTTTTT. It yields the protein CASSLVGTVVNEKLFF.

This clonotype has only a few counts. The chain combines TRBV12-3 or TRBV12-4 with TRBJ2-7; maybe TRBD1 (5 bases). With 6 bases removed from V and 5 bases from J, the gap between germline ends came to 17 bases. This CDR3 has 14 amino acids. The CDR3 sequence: CASSFPGQGNEQYF. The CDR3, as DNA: TGTGCCAGCAGCTTCCCCGGACAAGGGAACGAGCAGTACTTC.

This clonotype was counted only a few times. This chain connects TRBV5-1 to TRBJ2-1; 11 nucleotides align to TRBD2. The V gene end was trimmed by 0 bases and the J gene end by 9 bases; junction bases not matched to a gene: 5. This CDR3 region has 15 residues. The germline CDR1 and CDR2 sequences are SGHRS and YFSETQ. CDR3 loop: CASSLDSGGDGEQFF. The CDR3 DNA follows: TGCGCCAGCAGCTTGGATAGCGGGGGGGACGGTGAGCAGTTCTTC. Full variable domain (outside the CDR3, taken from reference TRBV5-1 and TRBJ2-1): KAGVTQTPRYLIKTRGQQVTLSCSPISGHRSVSWYQQTPGQGLQFLFEYFSETQRNKGNFPGRFSGRQFSNSRSEMNVSTLELGDSALYLCASSLDSGGDGEQFFGPGTRLTVL.

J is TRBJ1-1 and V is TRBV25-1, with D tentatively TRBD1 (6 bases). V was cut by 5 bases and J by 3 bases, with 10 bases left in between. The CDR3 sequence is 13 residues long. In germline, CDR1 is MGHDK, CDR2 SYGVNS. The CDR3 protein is CASSPGAYTEAFF. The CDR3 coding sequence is TGTGCCAGCAGTCCGGGGGCGTACACTGAAGCTTTCTTT.

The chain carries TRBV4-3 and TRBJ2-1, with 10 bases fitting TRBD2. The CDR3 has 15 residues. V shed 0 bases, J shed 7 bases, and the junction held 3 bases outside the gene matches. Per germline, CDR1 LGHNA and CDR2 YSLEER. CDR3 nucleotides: TGCGCCAGCAGCCAAGATGGTAGCGGGGGGAATGAGCAGTTCTTC. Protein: CASSQDGSGGNEQFF.

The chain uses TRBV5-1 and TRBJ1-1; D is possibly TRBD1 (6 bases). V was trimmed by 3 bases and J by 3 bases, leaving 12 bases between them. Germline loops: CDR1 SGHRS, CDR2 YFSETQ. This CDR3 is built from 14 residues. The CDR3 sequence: CASSSTQGYTEAFF. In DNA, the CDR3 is TGCGCCAGCAGCTCCACTCAGGGGTACACTGAAGCTTTCTTT.

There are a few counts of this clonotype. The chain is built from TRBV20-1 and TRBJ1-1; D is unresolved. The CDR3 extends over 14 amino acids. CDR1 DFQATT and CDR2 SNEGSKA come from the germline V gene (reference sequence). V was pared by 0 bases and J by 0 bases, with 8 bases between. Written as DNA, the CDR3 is TGCAGTGCTAGAGATTGGAACATGAACACTGAAGCTTTCTTT. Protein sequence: CSARDWNMNTEAFF.

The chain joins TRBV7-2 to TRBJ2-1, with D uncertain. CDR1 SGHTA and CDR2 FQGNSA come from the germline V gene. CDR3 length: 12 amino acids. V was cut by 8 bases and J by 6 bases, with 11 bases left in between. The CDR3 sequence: CASYPAVNEQFF. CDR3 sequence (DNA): TGTGCCAGCTACCCAGCAGTCAATGAGCAGTTCTTC.

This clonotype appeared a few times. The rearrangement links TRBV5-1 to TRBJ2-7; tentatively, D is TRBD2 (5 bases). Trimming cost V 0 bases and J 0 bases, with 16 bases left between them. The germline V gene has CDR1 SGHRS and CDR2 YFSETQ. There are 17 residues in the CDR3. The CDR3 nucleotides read TGCGCCAGCAGCTTGGGAGGAGGCAGGAGGAGCTCCTACGAGCAGTACTTC. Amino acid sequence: CASSLGGGRRSSYEQYF. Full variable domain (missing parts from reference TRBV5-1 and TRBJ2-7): KAGVTQTPRYLIKTRGQQVTLSCSPISGHRSVSWYQQTPGQGLQFLFEYFSETQRNKGNFPGRFSGRQFSNSRSEMNVSTLELGDSALYLCASSLGGGRRSSYEQYFGPGTRLTVT.

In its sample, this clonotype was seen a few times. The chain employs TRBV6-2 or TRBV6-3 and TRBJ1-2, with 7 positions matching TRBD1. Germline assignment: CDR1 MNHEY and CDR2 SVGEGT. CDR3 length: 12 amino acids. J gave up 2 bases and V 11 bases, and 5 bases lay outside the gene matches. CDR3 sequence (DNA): TGTGCCGCACGGACAGGCAACTATGGCTACACCTTC. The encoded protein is CAARTGNYGYTF.

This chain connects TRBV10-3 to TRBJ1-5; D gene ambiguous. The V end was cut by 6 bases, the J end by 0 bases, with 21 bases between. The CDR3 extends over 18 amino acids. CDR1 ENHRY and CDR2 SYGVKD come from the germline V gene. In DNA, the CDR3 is TGTGCCATCAGCGCCTCCGAGTACCCGTCTGATAGCAATCAGCCCCAGCATTTT. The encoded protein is CAISASEYPSDSNQPQHF.